This T cell receptor beta chain was sequenced in a study of blood T cell repertoires in COVID-19. Across the whole study: The United States, Italy and Spain provided the acute and convalescent COVID-19 samples. The cDNA or gDNA used as material had been derived from T cells, B-cell-depleted T cells, or PBMCs.

Trimming took 3 bases from V and 0 from J, leaving 8 bases between them. The CDR3 covers 15 residues. Germline-derived CDR1 and CDR2 are SGHTA and FQGTGA. Under the authors' procedure: For nucleated cells, counts were estimated from reference gene primer amplification. The repertoire was sequenced with immunoSEQ multiplex PCR; TCRdb's copy has only in-frame clones and lacks some. V and J calls and clone size are given by that table; D and trimming were obtained from the DNA. The sample shows roughly 250,000 clones, approximately 86% of them seen only once. The chain is built from TRBV7-3 and TRBJ2-2; D not resolved. Sequencing was performed on peripheral blood. This receptor was identified in a human donor in a cohort sampled during active COVID-19. Here the CDR3 reads CASSFNTANTGELFF. DNA of the CDR3: TGTGCCAGCAGCTTTAATACTGCGAACACCGGGGAGCTGTTTTTT.